Included here is one TCR beta chain sequence, with context. This clone was picked up a small number of times. Its specific antigen is unknown. Per-base qualities were not stored, and no clone one base away is much larger. The CDR3, cysteine through phenylalanine, is 14 amino acids long. Solely the CDR3 DNA is kept, with 42 bases framed from the first base. The germline V gene gives CDR1 as SGHRS and CDR2 as YFSETQ. The germline V end is reduced by 4 bases and the J end by 4 bases; junction bases left unmatched: 4. Libraries came from PCR. The listed sequencing device is Illumina HiSeq 4000. High-throughput sequencing was used to profile the CDR3 region of the TCR beta-chain in every patient. The published analysis was carried out like this. The researchers built a classifier to tell apart papillary thyroid cancer patients with distant metastasis, based on CDR3 differences among clinicopathological groups. Repertoire diversity was assessed with the Shannon index, and tumor-blood repertoire similarity with the Morisita-Horn index. The public reads were quality trimmed at Q25 with fastp and then assembled into clones with MiXCR by TCRdb, keeping productive beta chains. The V and J calls shown here were made by TCRdb, not taken from the authors' results. The sample table contains about 5,600 clones; only one count was recorded for about 30% of them. Around 20% of the sample rests with the top ten.

These data belong to a study of metastatic and nonmetastatic thyroid tumors (dated by TCRdb to about 2020). Describing the broader study: Repertoires from peripheral blood and from tumor or nodule tissue samples of malignant and benign thyroid patients were compared.

What the authors observed across the whole study: In both blood and tumor samples, TCR beta diversity was reported to be significantly higher in malignant tumors than in benign nodules.

No treatment had been received by any patient before thyroid surgery. Using T-cell receptor beta sequencing, the study looked back at clinical samples from patients collected from about 2011 to 2018. The chain couples TRBV5-1 to TRBJ2-7; 11 of the junction bases match TRBD1. Sequencing was performed on adjacent normal tissue. The source is a female donor with papillary thyroid cancer or a benign thyroid nodule (not recorded which). Some clones in this sample may be carry-over from other donors' samples. DNA sequence: TGCGCCAGCAGCATTGGACAGGGGGCTTACGAGCAGTACTTC. Its coded protein is CASSIGQGAYEQYF.